This TCR beta chain appears in the sequencing data of a study of radiotherapy plus CTLA-4 blockade in lung cancer. Whole-study context: Among enrolled patients, 15% to 20% responded and roughly 28% achieved disease control.

The CDR3 is made up of 14 amino acids. Germline V lookup: CDR1 SNHLY, CDR2 FYNNEI. Unmatched junction bases numbered 17, after V lost 6 bases and J lost 15 bases. Ipilimumab-mediated CTLA-4 blockade plus focal radiation was given to patients having chemo-refractory metastatic non-small-cell lung cancer. This clone showed up just a few times. The method was immunoSEQ multiplex PCR; TCRdb's version includes in-frame clones alone and lacks a portion of them. The repertoire includes 30,000 to 35,000 clones, 60% to 75% of them detected once, and approximately 3.9% sits in the top ten. Sequencing used peripheral blood, obtained from a patient treated with radiotherapy plus ipilimumab. V gene TRBV2 combines with J gene TRBJ2-1, with TRBD2 identical over 7 bases. The TCR was taken from a human donor with non-small cell lung cancer who had stable disease on radiotherapy plus ipilimumab. The CDR3 DNA reads as TGTGCCAGCAGCCTGGAGCGGGGTAAGGGTTTTTCGTTCTTC. Amino acid sequence: CASSLERGKGFSFF. The variable domain in full, with the rest retrieved from reference TRBV2 and TRBJ2-1, is EPEVTQTPSHQVTQMGQEVILRCVPISNHLYFYWYRQILGQKVEFLVSFYNNEISEKSEIFDDQFSVERPDGSNFTLKIRSTKLEDSAMYFCASSLERGKGFSFFGPGTRLTVL.